These 9 T cell receptor beta chains share one sample of origin, sequenced in a study of blood T cells in healthy people across ages. With a J-beta primer mix and a sample-barcoded 5' primer, a second PCR ran about 6 to 11 cycles. TCRdb ran MiXCR on the 5' RACE reads and lists one entry per CDR3 protein. The data contain approximately 830,000 distinct CDR3 sequences, about 59% of them singletons. Material: blood. The receptor set was obtained from a man aged 25-45 years in good health.

This clonotype was observed a handful of times. This sequence may be a read error, since a much larger clone differs from it by one base. J is TRBJ2-1 and V is TRBV20-1, with D possibly being TRBD1 or TRBD2 (5 bases each). The better agreement between TRBJ2-7 and the DNA end casts doubt on the J call. Looked up from germline, CDR1 is DFQATT and CDR2 is SNEGSKA (reference sequence). The CDR3 length is 14 residues. CDR3 DNA sequence: TGCAGTGCTAGCGACGAGGGGACCTACAATGAGCAGTACTTC. It encodes CSASDEGTYNEQYF.

This clonotype was observed once. This CDR3 is CATSREGAEAFF. CDR3 nucleotide sequence: TGTGCCACCAGCAGAGAAGGGGCTGAAGCTTTCTTT. The chain has TRBV15 and TRBJ1-1; the D gene is possibly TRBD1 (5 bases). This CDR3 has 12 amino acids. V lost 0 bases to trimming and J lost 6 bases, with 5 bases between them. Germline CDR1 reads LNHNV; CDR2 reads YYDKDF (reference sequence).

Notes on this clonotype: Mismatch with germline at one junction end may stem from a read error. The chain recombines TRBV24-1 with TRBJ2-6, with D hard to call. Germline V lookup: CDR1 KGHDR, CDR2 SFDVKD. CDR3 length: 17 amino acids. CDR3 loop: CATSDLVHDSGANVLTF. CDR3 DNA sequence: TGCGCCACCAGTGATTTGGTTCACGACTCTGGGGCCAACGTCCTGACTTTC.

The rearrangement uses TRBV7-9 and TRBJ1-2, with D uncertain. The CDR3 runs 15 residues. Germline assignment: CDR1 SEHNR and CDR2 FQNEAQ (reference sequence). Between the trimmed V and J ends, which lost 0 bases and 8 bases, there was a span of 16 bases. The CDR3 protein is CASSLAKGFHRGYTF. CDR3 DNA sequence: TGTGCCAGCAGCTTAGCGAAGGGCTTCCATCGGGGCTACACCTTC.

The genes are TRBV20-1 and TRBJ1-2; D may be TRBD1 (5 bases). Germline V CDR1 and CDR2: DFQATT, SNEGSKA (reference sequence). V dropped 6 bases and J dropped 7 bases, with 15 bases sitting between them. There are 12 residues in the CDR3. CDR3 protein: CSAPAFGGGYTF. CDR3 sequence (DNA): TGCAGTGCCCCCGCCTTCGGGGGTGGCTACACCTTC.

J is TRBJ2-7 and V is TRBV20-1; tentative D call: TRBD2 (5 bases). The CDR3 totals 11 residues. Germline V gene data show CDR1 as DFQATT and CDR2 as SNEGSKA (reference sequence). V gave up 3 bases and J gave up 3 bases, with 6 bases separating them. The chain's CDR3 is CSASRDYEQYF. As DNA, the CDR3 is TGCAGTGCTAGTCGGGACTACGAGCAGTACTTC.

The rearrangement joins TRBV7-2 to TRBJ2-7, with 9 bases identical to TRBD1. The V and J ends lost 4 bases and 6 bases, in that order; junction bases with no gene match: 7. CDR1 is SGHTA and CDR2 is FQGNSA in the germline V gene. The length of the CDR3 is 14 residues. CDR3 region: CASSSGTGNFEQYF. DNA for the CDR3: TGTGCCAGCAGCTCCGGGACAGGGAATTTCGAGCAGTACTTC.

The V and J genes are TRBV6-5 and TRBJ1-2; 9 bases map to TRBD1. Trimming removed 0 bases from V and 4 bases from J; junction bases left unmatched: 3. Germline V lookup: CDR1 MNHEY, CDR2 SVGAGI. This CDR3 contains 15 residues. Written as DNA, the CDR3 is TGTGCCAGCAGTTACTCGGACAGGGGAAGCTATGGCTACACCTTC. Protein: CASSYSDRGSYGYTF.

This chain joins TRBV7-8 and TRBJ2-1; 11 nucleotides line up with TRBD2. CDR1 is SGHVS and CDR2 is FQNEAQ in the germline V gene. J lost 8 bases, V lost 0 bases, and 12 bases had no gene match. The CDR3 extends over 18 amino acids. The CDR3 is CASSLALWASGGTYEQFF. The CDR3 DNA sequence: TGTGCCAGCAGCTTAGCGCTTTGGGCTAGCGGGGGGACCTATGAGCAGTTCTTC.